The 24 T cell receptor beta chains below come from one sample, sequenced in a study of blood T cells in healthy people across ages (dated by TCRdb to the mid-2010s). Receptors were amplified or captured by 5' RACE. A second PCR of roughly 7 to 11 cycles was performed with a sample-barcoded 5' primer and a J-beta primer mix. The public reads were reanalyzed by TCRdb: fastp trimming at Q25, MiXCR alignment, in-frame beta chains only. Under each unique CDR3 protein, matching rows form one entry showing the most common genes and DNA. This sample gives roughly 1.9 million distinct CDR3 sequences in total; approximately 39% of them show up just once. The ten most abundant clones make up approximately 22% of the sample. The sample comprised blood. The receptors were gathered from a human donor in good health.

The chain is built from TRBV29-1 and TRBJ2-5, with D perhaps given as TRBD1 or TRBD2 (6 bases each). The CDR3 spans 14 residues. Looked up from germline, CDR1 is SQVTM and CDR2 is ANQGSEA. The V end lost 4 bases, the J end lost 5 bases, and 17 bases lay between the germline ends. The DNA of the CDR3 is TGCAGCGTTGCCAGGGGAGGAGGCAGGGAGACCCAGTACTTC. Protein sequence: CSVARGGGRETQYF.

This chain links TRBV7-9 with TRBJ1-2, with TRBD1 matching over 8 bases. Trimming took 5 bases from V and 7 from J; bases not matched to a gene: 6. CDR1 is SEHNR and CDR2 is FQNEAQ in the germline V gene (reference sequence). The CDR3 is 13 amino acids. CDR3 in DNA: TGTGCCAGCAGCCCTTACGACAGGGGTGGCTACACCTTC. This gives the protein CASSPYDRGGYTF.

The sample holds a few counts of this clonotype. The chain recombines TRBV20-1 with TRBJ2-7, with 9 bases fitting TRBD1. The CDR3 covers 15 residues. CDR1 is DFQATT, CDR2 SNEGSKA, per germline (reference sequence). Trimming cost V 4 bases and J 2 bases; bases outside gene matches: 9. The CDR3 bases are TGCAGTGCTACATCGACAGGGGGGGGGCCCTACGAGCAGTACTTC. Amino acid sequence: CSATSTGGGPYEQYF.

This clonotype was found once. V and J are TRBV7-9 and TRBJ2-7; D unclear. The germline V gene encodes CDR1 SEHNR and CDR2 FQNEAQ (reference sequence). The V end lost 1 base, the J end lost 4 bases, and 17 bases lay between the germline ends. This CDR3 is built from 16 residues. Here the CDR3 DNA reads TGTGCCAGCAGCTTAGTAGACTTCGGACCTCATTACGAGCAGTACTTC. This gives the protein CASSLVDFGPHYEQYF.

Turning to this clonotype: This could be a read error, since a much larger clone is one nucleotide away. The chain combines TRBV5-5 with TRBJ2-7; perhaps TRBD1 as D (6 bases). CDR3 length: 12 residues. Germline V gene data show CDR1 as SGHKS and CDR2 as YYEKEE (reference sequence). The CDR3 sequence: CASSWTDYGQYF. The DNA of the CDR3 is TGTGCCAGCAGCTGGACAGATTACGGGCAGTACTTC.

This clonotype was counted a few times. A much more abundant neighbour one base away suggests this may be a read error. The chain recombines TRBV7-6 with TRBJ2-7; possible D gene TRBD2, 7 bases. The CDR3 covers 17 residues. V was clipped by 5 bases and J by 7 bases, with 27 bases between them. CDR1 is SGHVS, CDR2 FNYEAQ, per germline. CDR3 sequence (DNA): TGTGCCAGCAGCCTTCGCCCACGCGGGGGCCAATACAATGAGCAGTACTTC. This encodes CASSLRPRGGQYNEQYF.

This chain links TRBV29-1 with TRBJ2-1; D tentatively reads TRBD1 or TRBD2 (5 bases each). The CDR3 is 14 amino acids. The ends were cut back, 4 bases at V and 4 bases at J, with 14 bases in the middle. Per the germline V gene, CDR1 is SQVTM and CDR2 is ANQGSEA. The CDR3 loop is CSVAEGRDYNEQFF. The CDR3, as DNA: TGCAGCGTTGCCGAGGGGCGCGATTACAATGAGCAGTTCTTC.

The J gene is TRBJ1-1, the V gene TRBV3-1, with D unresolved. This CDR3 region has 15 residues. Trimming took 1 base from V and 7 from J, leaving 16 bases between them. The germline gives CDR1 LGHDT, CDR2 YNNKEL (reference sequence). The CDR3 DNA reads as TGTGCCAGCAGCCAAGGGCTGGGCCCTAATGATGAAGCTTTCTTT. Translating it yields CASSQGLGPNDEAFF.

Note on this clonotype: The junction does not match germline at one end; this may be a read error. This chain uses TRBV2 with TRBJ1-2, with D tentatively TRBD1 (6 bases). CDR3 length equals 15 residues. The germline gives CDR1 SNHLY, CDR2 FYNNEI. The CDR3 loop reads CAGSEAPGEVRGYTF. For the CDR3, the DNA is TGTGCCGGCAGTGAAGCGCCAGGGGAAGTGCGGGGCTACACCTTC. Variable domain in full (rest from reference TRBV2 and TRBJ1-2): EPEVTQTPSHQVTQMGQEVILRCVPISNHLYFYWYRQILGQKVEFLVSFYNNEISEKSEIFDDQFSVERPDGSNFTLKIRSTKLEDSAMYFCAGSEAPGEVRGYTFGSGTRLTVV.

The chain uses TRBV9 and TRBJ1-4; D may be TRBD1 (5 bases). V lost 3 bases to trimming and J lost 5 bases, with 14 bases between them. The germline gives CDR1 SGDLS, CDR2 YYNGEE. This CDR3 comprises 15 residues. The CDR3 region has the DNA TGTGCCAGCAGCGCCGGGACCCTACTAAATGAAAAACTGTTTTTT. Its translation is CASSAGTLLNEKLFF.

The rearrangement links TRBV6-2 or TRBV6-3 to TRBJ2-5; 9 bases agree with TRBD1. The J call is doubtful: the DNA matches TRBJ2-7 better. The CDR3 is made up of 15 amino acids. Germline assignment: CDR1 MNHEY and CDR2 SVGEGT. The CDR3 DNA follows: TGTGCCAGCAGTTACACGGGACAGGGTGCCGACGAGCAGTACTTC. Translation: CASSYTGQGADEQYF.

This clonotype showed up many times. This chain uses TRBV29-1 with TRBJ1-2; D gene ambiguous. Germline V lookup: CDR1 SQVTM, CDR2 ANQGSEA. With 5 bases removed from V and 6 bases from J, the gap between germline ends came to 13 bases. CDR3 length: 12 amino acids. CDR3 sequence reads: CSVTPDVNGYTF. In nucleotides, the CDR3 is TGCAGCGTTACGCCGGACGTCAATGGCTACACCTTC.

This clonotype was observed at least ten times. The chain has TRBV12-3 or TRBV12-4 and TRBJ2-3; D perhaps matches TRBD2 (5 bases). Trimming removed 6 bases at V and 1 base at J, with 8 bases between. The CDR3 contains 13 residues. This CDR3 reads CASSRGRTDTQYF. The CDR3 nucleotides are TGTGCCAGCAGCAGAGGGCGCACAGATACGCAGTATTTT.

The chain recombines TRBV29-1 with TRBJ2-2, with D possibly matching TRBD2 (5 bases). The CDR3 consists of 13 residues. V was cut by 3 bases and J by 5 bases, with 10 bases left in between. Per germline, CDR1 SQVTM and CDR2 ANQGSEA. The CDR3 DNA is TGCAGCGTTGATTCATCGGGGACCGGGGAGCTGTTTTTT. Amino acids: CSVDSSGTGELFF.

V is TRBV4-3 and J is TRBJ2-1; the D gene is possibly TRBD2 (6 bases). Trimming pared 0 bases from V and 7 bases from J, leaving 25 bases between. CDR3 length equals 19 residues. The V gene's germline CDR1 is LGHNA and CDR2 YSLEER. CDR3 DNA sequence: TGCGCCAGCAGCCAAGATCTTCGGGGGATAGACAGAGATTGGAATGAGCAGTTCTTC. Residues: CASSQDLRGIDRDWNEQFF.

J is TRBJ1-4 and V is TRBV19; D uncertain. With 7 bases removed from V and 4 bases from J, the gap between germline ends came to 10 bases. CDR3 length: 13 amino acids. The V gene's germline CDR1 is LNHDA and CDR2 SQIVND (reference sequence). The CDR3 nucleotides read TGTGCCAGTACCAACCGGATTAATGAAAAACTGTTTTTT. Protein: CASTNRINEKLFF.

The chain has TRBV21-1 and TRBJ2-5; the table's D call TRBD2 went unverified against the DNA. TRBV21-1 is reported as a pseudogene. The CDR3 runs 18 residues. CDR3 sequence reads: CASSKEGPGGLEGKTQYF. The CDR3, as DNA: TGTGCCAGCAGCAAAGAAGGCCCGGGGGGGCTTGAAGGGAAGACCCAGTACTTC.

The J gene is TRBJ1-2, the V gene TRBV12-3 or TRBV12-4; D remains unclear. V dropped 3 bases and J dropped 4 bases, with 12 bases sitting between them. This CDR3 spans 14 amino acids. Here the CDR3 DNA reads TGTGCCAGCAGTTTTTGGGAGAGTAGCTATGGCTACACCTTC. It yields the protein CASSFWESSYGYTF.

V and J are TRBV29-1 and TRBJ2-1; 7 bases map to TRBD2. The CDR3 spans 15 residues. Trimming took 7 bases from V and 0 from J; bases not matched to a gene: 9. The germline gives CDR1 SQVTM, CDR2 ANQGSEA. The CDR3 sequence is CSERRAGSSYNEQFF. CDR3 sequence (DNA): TGCAGCGAAAGACGAGCGGGGAGCTCCTACAATGAGCAGTTCTTC.

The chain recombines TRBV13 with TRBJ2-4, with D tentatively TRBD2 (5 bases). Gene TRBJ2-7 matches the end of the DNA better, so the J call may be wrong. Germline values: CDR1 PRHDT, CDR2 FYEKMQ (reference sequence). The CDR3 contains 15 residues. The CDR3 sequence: CASSGPPGGSYEQYF. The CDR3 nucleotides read TGTGCCAGCAGCGGCCCGCCGGGCGGGTCCTACGAGCAGTACTTC.

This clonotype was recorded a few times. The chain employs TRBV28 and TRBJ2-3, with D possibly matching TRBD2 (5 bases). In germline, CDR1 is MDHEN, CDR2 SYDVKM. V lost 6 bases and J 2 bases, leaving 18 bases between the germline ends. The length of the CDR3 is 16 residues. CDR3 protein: CASSFPGTLITDTQYF. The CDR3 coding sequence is TGTGCCAGCAGCTTTCCGGGAACCCTAATCACAGATACGCAGTATTTT.

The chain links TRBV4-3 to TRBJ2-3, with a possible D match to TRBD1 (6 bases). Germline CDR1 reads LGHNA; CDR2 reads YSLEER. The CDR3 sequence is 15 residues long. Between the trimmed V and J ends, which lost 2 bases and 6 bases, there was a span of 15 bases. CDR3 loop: CASSQQVGAGDTQYF. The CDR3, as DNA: TGCGCCAGCAGCCAACAGGTGGGGGCCGGGGATACGCAGTATTTT.

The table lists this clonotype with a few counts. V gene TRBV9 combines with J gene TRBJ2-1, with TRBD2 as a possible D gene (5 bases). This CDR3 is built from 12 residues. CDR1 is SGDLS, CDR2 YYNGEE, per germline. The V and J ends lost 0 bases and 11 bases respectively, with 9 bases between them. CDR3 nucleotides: TGTGCCAGCAGCGTAGTCCCCGGGAAGCAGTTCTTC. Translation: CASSVVPGKQFF.

Here the CDR3 reads CASSLSAFVATHGYTF. For the CDR3, the DNA is TGTGCCAGCAGCTTAAGTGCCTTTGTGGCGACACATGGCTACACCTTC. This chain joins TRBV7-9 and TRBJ1-2; no clear D gene. The CDR3 length is 16 residues. Trimming shortened V by 2 bases and J by 6 bases, and 19 bases separated the two germline ends. CDR1 and CDR2 (germline): SEHNR, FQNEAQ (reference sequence).